The sequence of this T cell receptor (beta chain) was determined in a study of blood T cell repertoires in COVID-19. Only in-frame clones appear in the TCRdb table, and some are missing; sequencing was by immunoSEQ multiplex PCR. Of over 250,000 clones in the sample, approximately 89% were seen once. The TCR was taken from a woman aged 30 to 39 who had recovered from COVID-19. The source material was PBMCs or T cells enriched from blood (not recorded which).

Here the CDR3 reads CATRVAGGYNEQFF. CDR3 sequence (DNA): TGTGCCACCCGGGTAGCGGGGGGTTACAATGAGCAGTTCTTC. The rearrangement uses TRBV6-5 and TRBJ2-1, with 10 nucleotides matching TRBD2. The CDR3 length is 14 residues. The germline CDR1 and CDR2 sequences are MNHEY and SVGAGI. V dropped 10 bases and J dropped 4; count of bases not matched to a gene: 7.